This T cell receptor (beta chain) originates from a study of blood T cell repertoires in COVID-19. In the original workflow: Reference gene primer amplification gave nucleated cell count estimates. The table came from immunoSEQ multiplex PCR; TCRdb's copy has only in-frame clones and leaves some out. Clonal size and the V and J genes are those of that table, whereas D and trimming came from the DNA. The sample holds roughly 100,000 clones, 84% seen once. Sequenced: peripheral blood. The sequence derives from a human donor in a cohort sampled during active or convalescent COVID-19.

The DNA of the CDR3 is TGTGCCAGCTCACCACTTGGTGGGCGCAACAATGAGCAGTTCTTC. This codes for CASSPLGGRNNEQFF. This chain joins TRBV18 and TRBJ2-1; D is undetermined. Trimming left V 1 base short and J 5 bases short, with 12 bases between. CDR3 length: 15 residues. Germline CDR1 and CDR2: KGHSH and LQKENI.